Listed below are T cell receptor beta chains from one sample, sequenced in a study of T cell responses to AZD1222 COVID-19 vaccine. The protocol was immunoSEQ multiplex PCR, while the TCRdb copy is restricted to in-frame clones and leaves out a portion. The data contain about 84,000 clones, roughly 88% of them singletons. The sample here was peripheral blood, taken 28 days after the second AZD1222 dose. The receptors originated from an adult who received the AZD1222 COVID-19 vaccine. The CDR3 runs from the conserved cysteine through the conserved F or W. Fields, in order: CDR3 protein, CDR3 DNA, CDR3 length, J gene, V gene, clone size, D gene. A D gene is named only where the DNA matches it firmly. The size of a clone is reported for some rows only, either as once, few or many, or as a class for expanded clones.

CDR3 protein: CASSHLAGGGLNEQFF
CDR3 DNA: TGTGCCAGCAGCCATTTAGCGGGAGGGGGTTTGAATGAGCAGTTCTTC
CDR3 length: 16
J gene: TRBJ2-1
V gene: TRBV14
clone size: few
D gene: TRBD2

CDR3 protein: CASSITGHYEQYF
CDR3 DNA: TGTGCCAGCAGTATTACAGGGCACTACGAGCAGTACTTC
CDR3 length: 13
J gene: TRBJ2-7
V gene: TRBV28
clone size: -
D gene: -

CDR3 protein: CASSLRDTSTDTQYF
CDR3 DNA: TGTGCCAGCAGCCTCCGGGACACCAGCACAGATACGCAGTATTTT
CDR3 length: 15
J gene: TRBJ2-3
V gene: TRBV3-1/TRBV3-2
clone size: -
D gene: -

CDR3 protein: CATSDRAGYHNEQFF
CDR3 DNA: TGTGCCACCAGTGATAGGGCCGGGTACCACAATGAGCAGTTCTTC
CDR3 length: 15
J gene: TRBJ2-1
V gene: TRBV24-1
clone size: -
D gene: -

CDR3 protein: CASSKGLPFSYNEQFF
CDR3 DNA: TGTGCCAGCAGCAAAGGACTACCCTTCTCCTACAATGAGCAGTTCTTC
CDR3 length: 16
J gene: TRBJ2-1
V gene: TRBV21-1
clone size: -
D gene: -

CDR3 protein: CASSQNRGSYNEQFF
CDR3 DNA: TGCGCCAGCAGCCAGAACAGGGGTTCCTACAATGAGCAGTTCTTC
CDR3 length: 15
J gene: TRBJ2-1
V gene: TRBV4-1
clone size: -
D gene: TRBD1

CDR3 protein: CASSYATSYEQYF
CDR3 DNA: TGTGCCAGCAGTTACGCCACATCCTACGAGCAGTACTTC
CDR3 length: 13
J gene: TRBJ2-7
V gene: TRBV6-5
clone size: -
D gene: -

CDR3 protein: CASSPQDRVTIGGYTF
CDR3 DNA: TGTGCCAGCAGTCCCCAGGACAGGGTGACTATCGGTGGCTACACCTTC
CDR3 length: 16
J gene: TRBJ1-2
V gene: TRBV6-6
clone size: -
D gene: TRBD1

CDR3 protein: CASSQGTGGFEQFF
CDR3 DNA: TGTGCCAGCAGCCAAGGGACAGGGGGCTTTGAGCAGTTCTTC
CDR3 length: 14
J gene: TRBJ2-1
V gene: TRBV3-1/TRBV3-2
clone size: -
D gene: TRBD1

CDR3 protein: CASSPREAGELFF
CDR3 DNA: TGTGCCAGCTCACCCAGGGAAGCCGGGGAGCTGTTTTTT
CDR3 length: 13
J gene: TRBJ2-2
V gene: TRBV18
clone size: -
D gene: -

CDR3 protein: CASSPLAGVPSQQFF
CDR3 DNA: TGTGCCAGCAGTCCCCTAGCGGGAGTGCCTTCGCAGCAGTTCTTC
CDR3 length: 15
J gene: TRBJ2-1
V gene: TRBV28
clone size: -
D gene: TRBD2

CDR3 protein: CASSFLNSGQGDNTEAFF
CDR3 DNA: TGCGCCAGCAGCTTCCTGAACTCGGGACAGGGGGACAACACTGAAGCTTTCTTT
CDR3 length: 18
J gene: TRBJ1-1
V gene: TRBV5-1
clone size: -
D gene: TRBD1

CDR3 protein: CASTNRGRDWEFF
CDR3 DNA: TGTGCCAGCACCAACAGGGGCCGGGACTGGGAGTTCTTC
CDR3 length: 13
J gene: TRBJ2-1
V gene: TRBV12-3/TRBV12-4
clone size: -
D gene: -

CDR3 protein: CSGGGDHYGYTF
CDR3 DNA: TGCAGCGGGGGAGGCGACCACTATGGCTACACCTTC
CDR3 length: 12
J gene: TRBJ1-2
V gene: TRBV29-1
clone size: -
D gene: -

CDR3 protein: CASSLRGQGNSPLHF
CDR3 DNA: TGTGCCAGCAGCTTGAGGGGACAGGGTAATTCACCCCTCCACTTT
CDR3 length: 15
J gene: TRBJ1-6
V gene: TRBV5-6
clone size: -
D gene: TRBD1

CDR3 protein: CASSQRATEAFF
CDR3 DNA: TGTGCCAGCAGCCAAAGGGCTACTGAAGCTTTCTTT
CDR3 length: 12
J gene: TRBJ1-1
V gene: TRBV14
clone size: -
D gene: -

CDR3 protein: CASSAQGDNTEAFF
CDR3 DNA: TGCGCCAGCAGCGCCCAGGGGGATAACACTGAAGCTTTCTTT
CDR3 length: 14
J gene: TRBJ1-1
V gene: TRBV4-3
clone size: -
D gene: TRBD1

CDR3 protein: CSVGGRADEKLFF
CDR3 DNA: TGCAGCGTTGGCGGCAGGGCGGATGAAAAACTGTTTTTT
CDR3 length: 13
J gene: TRBJ1-4
V gene: TRBV29-1
clone size: -
D gene: -

CDR3 protein: CASSPQGYTGELFF
CDR3 DNA: TGTGCCAGCAGCCCTCAGGGGTACACCGGGGAGCTGTTTTTT
CDR3 length: 14
J gene: TRBJ2-2
V gene: TRBV13
clone size: once
D gene: -

CDR3 protein: CASSSGTQNTEAFF
CDR3 DNA: TGTGCCAGCAGCTCCGGGACACAGAACACTGAAGCTTTCTTT
CDR3 length: 14
J gene: TRBJ1-1
V gene: TRBV7-9
clone size: once
D gene: -

CDR3 protein: CASSPGQGDEKLFF
CDR3 DNA: TGTGCCAGTAGTCCCGGACAGGGGGATGAAAAACTGTTTTTT
CDR3 length: 14
J gene: TRBJ1-4
V gene: TRBV19
clone size: -
D gene: TRBD1

CDR3 protein: CASRIDRVDNQPQHF
CDR3 DNA: TGTGCCAGCAGGATAGACAGGGTCGACAATCAGCCCCAGCATTTT
CDR3 length: 15
J gene: TRBJ1-5
V gene: TRBV2
clone size: -
D gene: TRBD1

CDR3 protein: CASANPMNTEAFF
CDR3 DNA: TGTGCCAGCGCTAACCCCATGAACACTGAAGCTTTCTTT
CDR3 length: 13
J gene: TRBJ1-1
V gene: TRBV2
clone size: -
D gene: -

CDR3 protein: CASSQSGVNTEAFF
CDR3 DNA: TGTGCCAGCAGCCAATCGGGGGTGAACACTGAAGCTTTCTTT
CDR3 length: 14
J gene: TRBJ1-1
V gene: TRBV16
clone size: once
D gene: -

CDR3 protein: CASSLESPHTEAFF
CDR3 DNA: TGCGCCAGCAGCTTGGAGTCCCCCCACACTGAAGCTTTCTTT
CDR3 length: 14
J gene: TRBJ1-1
V gene: TRBV5-1
clone size: -
D gene: -

CDR3 protein: CASSPTRSLNTEAFF
CDR3 DNA: TGTGCCAGCAGCCCCACCAGGTCCCTGAACACTGAAGCTTTCTTT
CDR3 length: 15
J gene: TRBJ1-1
V gene: TRBV28
clone size: -
D gene: -

CDR3 protein: CASSYLAGQPQHF
CDR3 DNA: TGTGCCAGCAGTTACTTAGCCGGTCAGCCCCAGCATTTT
CDR3 length: 13
J gene: TRBJ1-5
V gene: TRBV6-2/TRBV6-3
clone size: -
D gene: -

CDR3 protein: CASSRQGTATNEKLFF
CDR3 DNA: TGCGCCAGCAGCCGACAGGGGACCGCAACTAATGAAAAACTGTTTTTT
CDR3 length: 16
J gene: TRBJ1-4
V gene: TRBV5-1
clone size: -
D gene: TRBD1

CDR3 protein: CASRQGGESNQPQHF
CDR3 DNA: TGTGCCAGCAGACAGGGAGGTGAGAGCAATCAGCCCCAGCATTTT
CDR3 length: 15
J gene: TRBJ1-5
V gene: TRBV28
clone size: -
D gene: -

CDR3 protein: CASSQGTYHGETQYF
CDR3 DNA: TGTGCCAGCAGCCAAGGGACATATCACGGAGAGACCCAGTACTTC
CDR3 length: 15
J gene: TRBJ2-5
V gene: TRBV11-3
clone size: -
D gene: -

CDR3 protein: CASAAGSYDNSPLHF
CDR3 DNA: TGTGCCTCAGCCGCGGGGTCATACGATAATTCACCCCTCCACTTT
CDR3 length: 15
J gene: TRBJ1-6
V gene: TRBV6-5
clone size: -
D gene: -

CDR3 protein: CASSELALRETQYF
CDR3 DNA: TGTGCCAGTAGCGAATTAGCGCTACGGGAGACCCAGTACTTC
CDR3 length: 14
J gene: TRBJ2-5
V gene: TRBV19
clone size: -
D gene: -

CDR3 protein: CASSYRTGIDEQFF
CDR3 DNA: TGTGCCAGCAGTTACCGGACAGGGATTGATGAGCAGTTCTTC
CDR3 length: 14
J gene: TRBJ2-1
V gene: TRBV6-2/TRBV6-3
clone size: -
D gene: TRBD1

CDR3 protein: CSVEGGTDNEQFF
CDR3 DNA: TGCAGCGTTGAGGGCGGGACAGACAATGAGCAGTTCTTC
CDR3 length: 13
J gene: TRBJ2-1
V gene: TRBV29-1
clone size: once
D gene: -

CDR3 protein: CASIQRQGLAGGSYNEQFF
CDR3 DNA: TGTGCCAGCATTCAGCGGCAGGGACTAGCGGGAGGCTCCTACAATGAGCAGTTCTTC
CDR3 length: 19
J gene: TRBJ2-1
V gene: TRBV28
clone size: -
D gene: TRBD2

CDR3 protein: CASSFGDGTSEKLFF
CDR3 DNA: TGTGCCAGCAGCTTTGGGGACGGGACTAGTGAAAAACTGTTTTTT
CDR3 length: 15
J gene: TRBJ1-4
V gene: TRBV7-8
clone size: -
D gene: -

CDR3 protein: CASSLVEHGNTIYF
CDR3 DNA: TGTGCCAGCAGCTTAGTAGAACATGGAAACACCATATATTTT
CDR3 length: 14
J gene: TRBJ1-3
V gene: TRBV11-2
clone size: -
D gene: -

CDR3 protein: CASSFKVNYGYTF
CDR3 DNA: TGTGCCAGCAGTTTTAAAGTTAACTATGGCTACACCTTC
CDR3 length: 13
J gene: TRBJ1-2
V gene: TRBV27
clone size: -
D gene: -

CDR3 protein: CASSLVYSLGNSPLHF
CDR3 DNA: TGTGCCAGCAGCTTAGTGTACAGCCTGGGTAATTCACCCCTCCACTTT
CDR3 length: 16
J gene: TRBJ1-6
V gene: TRBV11-2
clone size: -
D gene: -

CDR3 protein: CASSHGELAGAQKYF
CDR3 DNA: TGTGCCAGCAGTCACGGGGAACTAGCGGGAGCTCAAAAGTACTTC
CDR3 length: 15
J gene: TRBJ2-7
V gene: TRBV6-2/TRBV6-3
clone size: -
D gene: TRBD2

CDR3 protein: CASSLGTGVRETQYF
CDR3 DNA: TGTGCCAGCAGCTTAGGGACAGGGGTACGGGAGACCCAGTACTTC
CDR3 length: 15
J gene: TRBJ2-5
V gene: TRBV11-3
clone size: -
D gene: TRBD1

CDR3 protein: CASSPFSGSVSGANVLTF
CDR3 DNA: TGTGCCAGCAGTCCGTTTAGCGGGAGTGTGTCTGGGGCCAACGTCCTGACTTTC
CDR3 length: 18
J gene: TRBJ2-6
V gene: TRBV6-6
clone size: -
D gene: TRBD2

CDR3 protein: CASSYSGRRQNTQYF
CDR3 DNA: TGTGCCAGCAGTTACTCGGGACGCAGACAGAATACGCAGTATTTT
CDR3 length: 15
J gene: TRBJ2-3
V gene: TRBV6-2/TRBV6-3
clone size: -
D gene: -

CDR3 protein: CASSLGRTNYGYTF
CDR3 DNA: TGTGCCAGCAGTTTAGGCAGAACTAACTATGGCTACACCTTC
CDR3 length: 14
J gene: TRBJ1-2
V gene: TRBV28
clone size: once
D gene: -

CDR3 protein: CASSEKVGSNSPLHF
CDR3 DNA: TGCGCCAGCAGTGAAAAGGTGGGTAGTAATTCACCCCTCCACTTT
CDR3 length: 15
J gene: TRBJ1-6
V gene: TRBV10-2
clone size: few
D gene: -

CDR3 protein: CASSLTRDRTNYGYTF
CDR3 DNA: TGTGCCAGCAGCTTAACCCGGGACAGGACTAACTATGGCTACACCTTC
CDR3 length: 16
J gene: TRBJ1-2
V gene: TRBV7-8
clone size: -
D gene: TRBD1

CDR3 protein: CASSPGQVSNQPQHF
CDR3 DNA: TGTGCCAGCAGCCCCGGACAGGTTAGCAATCAGCCCCAGCATTTT
CDR3 length: 15
J gene: TRBJ1-5
V gene: TRBV7-8
clone size: -
D gene: TRBD1

CDR3 protein: CATSESLNTEAFF
CDR3 DNA: TGTGCCACCAGCGAATCGCTGAACACTGAAGCTTTCTTT
CDR3 length: 13
J gene: TRBJ1-1
V gene: TRBV24-1
clone size: -
D gene: -

CDR3 protein: CASSWLAGNEQYF
CDR3 DNA: TGCGCCAGCAGCTGGCTCGCGGGAAACGAGCAGTACTTC
CDR3 length: 13
J gene: TRBJ2-7
V gene: TRBV5-1
clone size: -
D gene: -